These T cell receptor beta chains were read from a single sample in a study of T cell responses to AZD1222 COVID-19 vaccine. Clones were read by immunoSEQ multiplex PCR, and TCRdb kept only the in-frame ones, dropping some. The table records about 160,000 clones, about 92% of them present only once. Specimen: peripheral blood, collected on day 0 of MenACWY control vaccination. These receptors all come from an adult in good health. The CDR3 runs from the conserved cysteine through the conserved F or W. A D gene is named only where the DNA matches it firmly.

CDR3	DNA	V	J	D
CAISWRGGDQPQHF	TGTGCCATCTCCTGGCGAGGAGGAGATCAGCCCCAGCATTTT	TRBV6-5	TRBJ1-5	NA
CASSTPRGIGETQYF	TGTGCCAGCAGCACCCCTAGAGGGATTGGAGAGACCCAGTACTTC	TRBV5-6	TRBJ2-5	NA
CASSISVSSTGELFF	TGTGCCAGTAGTATCAGCGTGTCGAGCACCGGGGAGCTGTTTTTT	TRBV19	TRBJ2-2	NA
CASSQDPGGGEKLFF	TGCGCCAGCAGCCAAGATCCCGGGGGCGGTGAAAAACTGTTTTTT	TRBV4-1	TRBJ1-4	NA
CASSVGLRGQGSYEQYF	TGTGCCAGCAGCGTAGGGTTAAGGGGACAGGGGTCCTACGAGCAGTACTTC	TRBV9	TRBJ2-7	TRBD1
CASHRSTSETQYF	TGTGCCAGCCATAGATCTACCTCGGAGACCCAGTACTTC	TRBV12-3/TRBV12-4	TRBJ2-5	NA
CASSLTGGFEKLFF	TGTGCCAGCAGTTTAACAGGGGGCTTTGAAAAACTGTTTTTT	TRBV6-2/TRBV6-3	TRBJ1-4	TRBD1
CASSLGVWNQPQHF	TGTGCCAGCAGCTTAGGTGTCTGGAATCAGCCCCAGCATTTT	TRBV7-8	TRBJ1-5	NA
CASSPDSLSNQPQHF	TGTGCCAGCAGCCCGGACAGCCTTAGCAATCAGCCCCAGCATTTT	TRBV7-2	TRBJ1-5	NA
CASSSPTRQGADTQYF	TGTGCCAGCAGTTCCCCGACCCGCCAGGGGGCAGATACGCAGTATTTT	TRBV27	TRBJ2-3	TRBD1